This paragraph covers one T cell receptor (beta chain) sequence. No antigen is known for it. No much larger clone exists at a distance of one base, and base qualities are not known. Participants in the prospective study were enrolled through a virtual design, were aged roughly 18 to 100 years, and lived in about 25 United States geographic areas. Cohort assignment in the prospective study relied on participant-reported clinical history from a screening survey and a study questionnaire. ImmuneRACE Cohort 3 recovered participants were defined by two consecutive negative NP/OP PCR tests, healthcare professional clearance, or symptom resolution. Each participant in the prospective study had whole blood, serum and a nasopharyngeal or oropharyngeal swab collected by mobile phlebotomists. Additional blood draws and questionnaires over an approximately 2-month period could optionally be provided by prospective study participants. Before DNA extraction, blood samples from the prospective study were shipped at room temperature or frozen.

The CDR3, from cysteine to phenylalanine, totals 14 residues. This entry keeps only the CDR3 DNA: 42 bases, framed from base 1. Cut back by 7 bases and 4 bases, the V and J ends lie 16 bases apart. CDR1 and CDR2, looked up from the germline V gene, are MDHEN and SYDVKM. The data originate from a study of blood T cell repertoires in COVID-19 (TCRdb year 2020). Regarding the complete study: Samples covering the acute and convalescent phases of COVID-19 were provided by collaborators in the United States, Italy and Spain. The prospective study material was composed of cDNA or gDNA derived from T cells, B-cell-depleted T cells, or PBMCs. The dataset comprised deeply sampled blood TCRbeta repertoires from subjects exposed to, actively infected with, or recovered from COVID-19. The repertoires were released in a freely available public database intended as a resource for research on the immune response to SARS-CoV-2. The samples were drawn from two sources: the first 160 participants of the ongoing ImmuneRACE study, and 1,000 to 1,500 subjects contributed by 6 global collaborators. The sample metadata nearly always contained a de-identified subject ID, COVID-19 status, age in years and sex. Where HLA class I and class II types were available, the types were taken from metadata supplied by the sample provider, not from assay-based typing.

Study-wide findings and limitations: The amount of clinical and demographic metadata varied by source and participant and was provided uncurated.

TCRbeta CDR3 regions were amplified from genomic DNA by means of the immunoSEQ Assay, a bias-controlled multiplex PCR. On the study's bioinformatics: The number of nucleated cells in each sample was estimated from the amplification of reference gene primers within the assay. Sequence reads were collapsed and filtered to measure the absolute abundance of every unique TCRbeta CDR3 rearrangement. Productive Simpson clonality was computed per sample as the square root of Simpson's diversity index over productive rearrangements. Entries here come from immuneACCESS through TCRdb and include only in-frame sequences with V and J called. Some clones fail to appear in such tables; in the studies checked, an unresolved V gene covers under half of the shortfall, and the cause of the remainder is unknown. For V, J and clone size, that table is used; D and trimming come from the DNA. The sample data list 150,000 to 200,000 clones, and approximately 80% of these were observed just once. Of the sample, 10% to 15% falls within the top ten clones.

Sequenced material: PBMCs or T cells enriched from blood (not recorded which). The sequence derives from a woman in her sixties or seventies who had recovered from COVID-19. The V and J segments used are TRBV28 and TRBJ1-1; no D gene is confidently identified. The CDR3 region: CASIAGERITEAFF. The DNA is TGTGCCAGCATTGCCGGGGAAAGGATCACTGAAGCTTTCTTT. Full variable domain (CDR3 extended with the reference TRBV28 and TRBJ1-1 proteins): DVKVTQSSRYLVKRTGEKVFLECVQDMDHENMFWYRQDPGLGLRLIYFSYDVKMKEKGDIPEGYSVSREKKERFSLILESASTNQTSMYLCASIAGERITEAFFGQGTRLTVV.